Detailed here is one TCR beta chain. Repertoires were generated with immunoSEQ multiplex PCR, while TCRdb's copy carries only in-frame clones and drops some. The data show approximately 58,000 clones, 70% to 80% seen once. The data are from a study of OX40 agonist ivuxolimab in advanced cancers. Source: CD4+ or CD8+ T cells sorted from blood, taken in a trial of the OX40 agonist ivuxolimab. The clonotype was recovered from an adult with an advanced solid tumor such as melanoma, head and neck, liver or kidney cancer.

CDR3 sequence reads: CASSETSGNYNEQFF. The CDR3 DNA reads TGTGCCAGCAGCGAGACTAGCGGGAACTACAATGAGCAGTTCTTC. V gene TRBV5-5 combines with J gene TRBJ2-1; 11 bases map to TRBD2. J was trimmed by 3 bases and V by 4 bases; bases with no gene match: 3. The CDR3 spans 15 residues. From germline, CDR1 is SGHKS and CDR2 YYEKEE (reference sequence).